The clone carrying this T cell receptor beta chain was seen more than once but under ten times. J gave up 6 bases and V 2 bases, and 5 bases lay outside the gene matches. Germline assignment: CDR1 SGHDN and CDR2 FVKESK. CDR3 length: 16 residues. TCRdb reprocessed the 5' RACE reads with MiXCR, giving one entry per CDR3 protein. The sample has about 27,000 distinct CDR3 sequences, 4.5% seen once; the top ten hold 30% to 45%. This record belongs to a study of T cells after yellow fever vaccination. Study-wide context: Each of the EM, EMRA, CM and Tscm memory subsets was sorted based on CD3, CD45RA, CCR7 and CD95.

The chain has TRBV14 and TRBJ2-1; 12 bases are a match to TRBD1. This clonotype originated in a man aged 18 to 29 who received the YFV17D yellow fever vaccine. The sample consisted of PBMCs, either bulk or a sorted T-cell subset (CD4+, CD8+, memory, or dextramer-sorted; not recorded which), taken on the day of the yellow fever booster vaccination. The CDR3 spells CASSQRGTGGFNEQFF. CDR3 coding DNA: TGTGCCAGCAGCCAACGTGGGACAGGGGGCTTCAATGAGCAGTTCTTC.